This section outlines one TCR beta chain sequence together with its context. Its antigen remains unidentified. The entry originates in a study of shared clonotypes between healthy human individuals. Study-wide results and caveats: All-four-donor shared clonotypes had higher generation probabilities than non-shared clonotypes did. Deeper or shallower sequencing was expected to change how clonotypes are shared among donors. Among a few donors, about 5% of naive CD4 clonotypes were found in common.

Naive CD8 cells lacked CD45RO and underwent positive selection for CCR7, leaving out terminally differentiated effector memory CD45RA+ cells. TCRdb's copy holds only in-frame clones and misses some; the assay was immunoSEQ multiplex PCR. In the table there are about 2 million clones, about 95% of which are singletons. Germline V gene lookup returns CDR1 SGDLS and CDR2 YYNGEE. Germline trimming cut 6 bases from V and 2 bases from J; bases unmatched to any gene: 12. The CDR3 is made up of 16 amino acids. Sequencing was performed on naive CD8+ T cells sorted from blood. This clonotype originated in a man aged 18 to 35 in good health. The rearrangement links TRBV9 to TRBJ2-3; 7 bases match TRBD1. In DNA form, the CDR3 reads TGTGCCAGCACCCCCTTTGCGGACAGGCCCACAGATACGCAGTATTTT. Encoded protein: CASTPFADRPTDTQYF.